The clone carrying this T cell receptor beta chain has more than one count but fewer than ten. Antigen unknown. Expressed TCRB transcripts got sequenced, as all isolated RNA was reverse transcribed. The table came from immunoSEQ multiplex PCR; TCRdb's copy has only in-frame clones and leaves some out. This repertoire shows some 150,000 clones, 10% to 15% found once; its top ten account for 1.3%. The record originates from a study of beta chain features in type 1 diabetes. Overall study findings and caveats: Resolution of whether HLA type affects TCRB rearrangement was not achieved here. The study found moderately but significantly shorter TCRB CDR3s in all four CD4+ subsets of Type 1 diabetes patients.

Trimming took 2 bases from V and 0 from J, leaving 8 bases between them. This CDR3 has 16 residues. Germline-derived CDR1 and CDR2 are SGHDN and FVKESK. J is TRBJ2-6 and V is TRBV14, with D uncertain. The receptor was isolated from a man in his late teens or twenties with type 1 diabetes. The sequenced material came from central memory CD4+ T cells from blood. CDR3 sequence: CASSQPRFSGANVLTF. CDR3 in DNA: TGTGCCAGCAGCCAACCACGGTTCTCTGGGGCCAACGTCCTGACTTTC.